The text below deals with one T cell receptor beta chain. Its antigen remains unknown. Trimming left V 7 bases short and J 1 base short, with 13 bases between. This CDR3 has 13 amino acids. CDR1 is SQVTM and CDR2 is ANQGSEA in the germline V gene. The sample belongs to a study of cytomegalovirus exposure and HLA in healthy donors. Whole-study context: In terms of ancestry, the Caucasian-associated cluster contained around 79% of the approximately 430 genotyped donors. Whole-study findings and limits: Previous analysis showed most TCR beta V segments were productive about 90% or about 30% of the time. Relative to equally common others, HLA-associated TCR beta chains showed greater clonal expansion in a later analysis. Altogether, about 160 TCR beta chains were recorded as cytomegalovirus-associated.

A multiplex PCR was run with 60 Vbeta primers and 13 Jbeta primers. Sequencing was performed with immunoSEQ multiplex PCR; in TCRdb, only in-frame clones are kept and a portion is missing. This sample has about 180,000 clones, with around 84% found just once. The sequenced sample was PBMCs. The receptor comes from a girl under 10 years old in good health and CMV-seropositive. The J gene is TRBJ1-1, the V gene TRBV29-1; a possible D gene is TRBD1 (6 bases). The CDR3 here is CSGLTGRNTEAFF. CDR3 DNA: TGCAGCGGCCTGACAGGCCGGAACACTGAAGCTTTCTTT. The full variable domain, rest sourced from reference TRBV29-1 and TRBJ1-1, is SAVISQKPSRDICQRGTSLTIQCQVDSQVTMMFWYRQQPGQSLTLIATANQGSEATYESGFVIDKFPISRPNLTFSTLTVSNMSPEDSSIYLCSGLTGRNTEAFFGQGTRLTVV.